This TCR beta chain was captured in a study of regulatory T cells in long-lasting Graves disease. Across the whole study: Patients met the persistent Graves' disease definition after over 5 years of antithyroid drugs with positive TSH receptor antibodies.

Regarding the study as a whole: Study was limited to peripheral blood, excluding thyroid tissue. For persistent Graves' patients, TCR diversity was lower than for newly diagnosed ones.

TCR beta libraries were built with iRepertoire HTBI primers and Arm-PCR of CDR3 regions. MiXCR, applied by TCRdb to the multiplex PCR reads, yields one record per CDR3 protein. The data show approximately 380,000 distinct CDR3 sequences, with around 21% seen just once and about a fifth held by the top ten. This clonotype has a count of ten or more. Its antigen remains unidentified. Time point defined: persistent/refractory GD, antithyroid drugs over 5 years with positive TRAb. PBMC-derived RNA was used for the TCR library. The TCR sequence derives from a female donor with Graves disease. The sample in question was peripheral blood mononuclear cells (PBMCs), obtained when the disease was refractory, from a patient treated with antithyroid drugs.

This CDR3 reads CSATPMGRETQYF. The CDR3, as DNA: TGCAGTGCTACCCCAATGGGGAGAGAGACCCAGTACTTC. The chain combines TRBV20-1 with TRBJ2-5; D might be TRBD2 (5 bases). The CDR3 totals 13 residues. V was clipped by 4 bases and J by 4 bases, with 13 bases between them. Per germline, CDR1 DFQATT and CDR2 SNEGSKA (reference sequence).